This T cell receptor (beta chain) appears in the sequencing data of a study of cytomegalovirus exposure and HLA in healthy donors. This CDR3 is 14 amino acids long. The V segment lost 6 bases and the J segment 3 bases; nucleotides outside the gene matches: 5. Germline values: CDR1 MDHEN, CDR2 SYDVKM. The PCR was carried out with 60 Vbeta primers and 13 Jbeta primers. TCRdb keeps only in-frame clones here, not all; method: immunoSEQ multiplex PCR. Among roughly 170,000 clones listed, 76% were seen once. Study-wide findings and caveats: In vitro, a few CMV-associated chains proved specific for CMV antigens.

In regard to this clone: The antigen remains undetermined.

The sample was PBMCs. V and J are TRBV28 and TRBJ2-7; 10 bases line up with TRBD2. The TCR comes from a female donor in good health and CMV-seronegative. In DNA form, the CDR3 reads TGTGCCAGCAGGTCTAGCGGGGGATACTACGAGCAGTACTTC. Protein product: CASRSSGGYYEQYF.